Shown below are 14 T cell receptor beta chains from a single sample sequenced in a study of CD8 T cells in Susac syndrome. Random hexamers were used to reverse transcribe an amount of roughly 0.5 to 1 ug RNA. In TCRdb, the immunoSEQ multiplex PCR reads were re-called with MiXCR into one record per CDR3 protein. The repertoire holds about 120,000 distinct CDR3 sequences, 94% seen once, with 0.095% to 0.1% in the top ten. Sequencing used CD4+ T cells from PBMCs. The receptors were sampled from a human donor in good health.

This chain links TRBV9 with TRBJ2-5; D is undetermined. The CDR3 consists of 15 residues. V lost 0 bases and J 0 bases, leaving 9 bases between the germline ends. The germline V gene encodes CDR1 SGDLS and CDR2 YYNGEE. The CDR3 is CASSVAMVDQETQYF. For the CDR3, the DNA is TGTGCCAGCAGCGTAGCCATGGTCGACCAAGAGACCCAGTACTTC.

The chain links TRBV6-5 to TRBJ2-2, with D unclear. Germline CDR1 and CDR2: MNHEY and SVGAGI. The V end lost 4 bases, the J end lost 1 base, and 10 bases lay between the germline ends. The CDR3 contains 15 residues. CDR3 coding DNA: TGTGCCAGCAGTTCAAGCCCACAGAACACCGGGGAGCTGTTTTTT. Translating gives CASSSSPQNTGELFF.

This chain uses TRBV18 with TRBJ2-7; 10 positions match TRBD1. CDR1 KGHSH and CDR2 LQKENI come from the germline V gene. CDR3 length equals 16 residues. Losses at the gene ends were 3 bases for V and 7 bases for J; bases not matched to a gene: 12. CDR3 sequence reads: CASSPPQGQGFGEQYF. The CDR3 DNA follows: TGTGCCAGCTCACCCCCCCAGGGACAGGGGTTTGGGGAGCAGTACTTC. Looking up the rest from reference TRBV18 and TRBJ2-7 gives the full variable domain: NAGVMQNPRHLVRRRGQEARLRCSPMKGHSHVYWYRQLPEEGLKFMVYLQKENIIDESGMPKERFSAEFPKEGPSILRIQQVVRGDSAAYFCASSPPQGQGFGEQYFGPGTRLTVT.

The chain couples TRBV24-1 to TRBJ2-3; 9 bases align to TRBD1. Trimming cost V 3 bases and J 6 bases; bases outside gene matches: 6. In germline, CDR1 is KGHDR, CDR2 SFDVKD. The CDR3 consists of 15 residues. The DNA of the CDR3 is TGTGCCACCAGTGATACCAAACAGGGGGCGGATACGCAGTATTTT. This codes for CATSDTKQGADTQYF.

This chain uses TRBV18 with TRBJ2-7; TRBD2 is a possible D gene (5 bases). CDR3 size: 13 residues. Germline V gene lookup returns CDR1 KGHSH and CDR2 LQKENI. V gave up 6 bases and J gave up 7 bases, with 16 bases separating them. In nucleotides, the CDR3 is TGTGCCAGCTCGCTTTTTCCCACGGGAGAGCAGTACTTC. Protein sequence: CASSLFPTGEQYF.

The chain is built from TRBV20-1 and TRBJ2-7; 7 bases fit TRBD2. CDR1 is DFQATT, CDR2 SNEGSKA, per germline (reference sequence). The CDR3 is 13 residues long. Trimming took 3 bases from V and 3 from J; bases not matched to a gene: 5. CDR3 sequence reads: CSASGLADYEQYF. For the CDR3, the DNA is TGCAGTGCTAGCGGCCTAGCGGACTACGAGCAGTACTTC.

CDR3 DNA: TGTGCCAGCAGTTACACTAGCGGCTACGAGCAGTACTTC. Its translation: CASSYTSGYEQYF. The J gene is TRBJ2-7, the V gene TRBV6-2 or TRBV6-3, with TRBD2 matching over 8 bases. The germline V gene has CDR1 MNHEY and CDR2 SVGEGT. CDR3 length: 13 amino acids. J lost 3 bases, V lost 2 bases, and 0 bases had no gene match.

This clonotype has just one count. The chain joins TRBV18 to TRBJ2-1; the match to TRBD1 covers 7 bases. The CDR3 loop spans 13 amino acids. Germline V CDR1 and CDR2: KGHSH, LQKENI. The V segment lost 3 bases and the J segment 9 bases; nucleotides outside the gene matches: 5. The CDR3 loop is CASSPEGAGEQFF. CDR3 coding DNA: TGTGCCAGCTCACCCGAGGGGGCCGGTGAGCAGTTCTTC.

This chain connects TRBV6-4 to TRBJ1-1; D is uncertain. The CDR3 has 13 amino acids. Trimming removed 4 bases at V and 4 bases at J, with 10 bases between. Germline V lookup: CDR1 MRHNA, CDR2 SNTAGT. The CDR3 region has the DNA TGTGCCAGCAGTGCAACGGGGTCCACTGAAGCTTTCTTT. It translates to CASSATGSTEAFF.

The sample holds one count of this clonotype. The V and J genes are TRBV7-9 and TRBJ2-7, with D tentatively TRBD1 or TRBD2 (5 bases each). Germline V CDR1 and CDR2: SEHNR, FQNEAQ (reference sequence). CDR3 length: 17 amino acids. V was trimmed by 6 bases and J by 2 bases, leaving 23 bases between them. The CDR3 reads CASRGEGLRGTPYEQYF. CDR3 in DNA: TGTGCCAGCAGGGGGGAAGGGTTGAGAGGAACTCCCTACGAGCAGTACTTC.

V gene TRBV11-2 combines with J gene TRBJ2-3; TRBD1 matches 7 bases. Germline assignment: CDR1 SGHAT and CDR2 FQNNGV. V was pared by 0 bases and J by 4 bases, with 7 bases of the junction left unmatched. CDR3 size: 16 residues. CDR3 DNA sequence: TGTGCCAGCAGCTTAGATCTTGGCAGGGGGTCAGATACGCAGTATTTT. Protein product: CASSLDLGRGSDTQYF.

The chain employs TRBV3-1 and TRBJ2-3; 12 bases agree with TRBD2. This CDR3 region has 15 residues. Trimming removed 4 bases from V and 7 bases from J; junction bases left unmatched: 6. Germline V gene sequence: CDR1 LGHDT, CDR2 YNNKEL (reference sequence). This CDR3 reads CASSLTSGSGNTQYF. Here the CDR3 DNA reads TGTGCCAGCAGCCTGACTAGCGGGAGCGGCAATACGCAGTATTTT.

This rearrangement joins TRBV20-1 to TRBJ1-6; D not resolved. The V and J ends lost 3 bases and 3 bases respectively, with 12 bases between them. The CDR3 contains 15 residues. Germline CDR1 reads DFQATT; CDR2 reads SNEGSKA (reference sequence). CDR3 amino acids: CSASLAQLYNSPLHF. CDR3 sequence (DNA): TGCAGTGCTAGTTTAGCTCAGCTCTATAATTCACCCCTCCACTTT.

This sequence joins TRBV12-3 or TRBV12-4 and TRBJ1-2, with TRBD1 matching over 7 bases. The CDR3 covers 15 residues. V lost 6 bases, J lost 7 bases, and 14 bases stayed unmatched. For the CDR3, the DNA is TGTGCCAGCAGCCGTCAGGGGGGCCTGCCTCCTGGCTACACCTTC. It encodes CASSRQGGLPPGYTF.